Listed here are 10 T cell receptor beta chains from one sample, sequenced in a study of human T cells and chemical hapten exposure. One entry per CDR3 protein, called by TCRdb with MiXCR from the RACE reads. The table shows under 400,000 distinct CDR3 sequences, with roughly 4.6% occurring only once. The time point is: pre-sensitization, week 0. Documented treatment: therapeutic diphenylcyclopropenone sensitization with weekly scalp DPC. The specimen comprised whole blood, sampled in connection with sensitization to the hapten diphenylcyclopropenone (DPC). The receptor source for this set is a woman between 45 and 60 years old with alopecia areata. Some clones in this sample may be carry-over from other donors' samples.

This clonotype was detected a few times. This sequence joins TRBV25-1 and TRBJ2-4; 9 bases are shared with TRBD1. Per the germline V gene, CDR1 is MGHDK and CDR2 is SYGVNS. CDR3 length: 16 amino acids. V trimming: 5 bases; J trimming: 0 bases; junction bases outside the gene matches: 5. This chain's CDR3 is CASSIMTGGAKNIQYF. The CDR3 DNA follows: TGTGCCAGCAGTATAATGACAGGGGGAGCCAAAAACATTCAGTACTTC.

This clonotype was counted only a few times. The chain links TRBV20-1 to TRBJ1-5; no clear D. CDR1 is DFQATT and CDR2 is SNEGSKA in the germline V gene (reference sequence). Trimming took 6 bases from V and 6 from J, leaving 18 bases between them. This CDR3 region has 14 residues. As DNA, the CDR3 is TGCAGTGCGAGCGGAGCAGGTTATGGTCAGCCCCAGCATTTT. This gives the protein CSASGAGYGQPQHF.

The sample holds a few counts of this clonotype. V and J are TRBV10-3 and TRBJ1-5; 10 positions match TRBD1. The CDR3 totals 13 residues. V gave up 10 bases and J gave up 6 bases; unmatched junction bases: 6. Germline V gene lookup returns CDR1 ENHRY and CDR2 SYGVKD. This CDR3 is CARGQGKSQPQHF. As DNA, the CDR3 is TGTGCCAGGGGACAGGGGAAGAGTCAGCCCCAGCATTTT.

This clonotype showed up many times. The chain joins TRBV28 to TRBJ2-6; perhaps D is TRBD1 or TRBD2 (5 bases each). Germline V gene lookup returns CDR1 MDHEN and CDR2 SYDVKM. Deletions cut 7 bases from V and 1 base from J, with 11 bases between. CDR3 size: 15 residues. CDR3 coding DNA: TGTGCCAGCATCGGAGAGGGGTCTGGGGCCAACGTCCTGACTTTC. Amino acids: CASIGEGSGANVLTF.

This clonotype was counted many times. The V call is TRBV20-1, the J call TRBJ2-7; no definite D call. From germline, CDR1 is DFQATT and CDR2 SNEGSKA (reference sequence). This CDR3 has 16 amino acids. V dropped 0 bases and J dropped 0 bases, with 15 bases sitting between them. The CDR3: CSARDTLRSPSYEQYF. The CDR3 DNA sequence: TGCAGTGCTAGAGATACCCTCCGGTCCCCCTCCTACGAGCAGTACTTC.

This sequence joins TRBV5-1 and TRBJ1-2; 9 bases map to TRBD1. Germline values: CDR1 SGHRS, CDR2 YFSETQ. This CDR3 spans 14 amino acids. J gave up 8 bases and V 4 bases, and 9 bases lay outside the gene matches. Written as DNA, the CDR3 is TGCGCCAGCAGCAGGGGACAGGGCGAAGGAGGCTACACCTTC. The encoded protein is CASSRGQGEGGYTF. The whole variable domain, filled in from reference TRBV5-1 and TRBJ1-2, reads KAGVTQTPRYLIKTRGQQVTLSCSPISGHRSVSWYQQTPGQGLQFLFEYFSETQRNKGNFPGRFSGRQFSNSRSEMNVSTLELGDSALYLCASSRGQGEGGYTFGSGTRLTVV.

This clonotype was detected a few times. The chain employs TRBV2 and TRBJ1-1, with 7 bases aligning to TRBD1. Germline CDR1 is SNHLY and CDR2 is FYNNEI. The CDR3 consists of 14 residues. Germline trimming cut 7 bases from V and 11 bases from J; bases unmatched to any gene: 16. DNA for the CDR3: TGTGCCAGCACCCAAAGGGAGGGGGCCGTGGGGGCTTTCTTT. Its protein is CASTQREGAVGAFF.

This clonotype has ten or more counts. The gene calls are TRBV13 and TRBJ2-1, with TRBD1 matching 9 bases. Germline CDR1 and CDR2: PRHDT and FYEKMQ (reference sequence). V shed 5 bases and J 6 bases; nucleotides not matched to a gene: 8. This CDR3 spans 15 amino acids. The CDR3 DNA follows: TGTGCCAGCAGCCCCTACCGGGACAGGGCCAATGAGCAGTTCTTC. Its translation is CASSPYRDRANEQFF.

This sequence joins TRBV15 and TRBJ1-1; D not resolved. Germline assignment: CDR1 LNHNV and CDR2 YYDKDF (reference sequence). V was clipped by 5 bases and J by 8 bases, with 12 bases between them. The CDR3 totals 12 residues. CDR3 sequence reads: CATSGRVGEAFF. The CDR3 nucleotides are TGTGCCACCAGCGGGCGGGTTGGAGAAGCTTTCTTT.

This clonotype was counted a few times. This chain connects TRBV15 to TRBJ1-1; the D is unclear. Per the germline V gene, CDR1 is LNHNV and CDR2 is YYDKDF (reference sequence). The length of the CDR3 is 15 residues. V gave up 0 bases and J gave up 0 bases, with 8 bases separating them. The CDR3 DNA sequence: TGTGCCACCAGCAGAGAAATAACCGTGAACACTGAAGCTTTCTTT. Its protein product is CATSREITVNTEAFF.